These 21 T cell receptor beta chains originate from one sample sequenced in a study of blood T cell repertoires in COVID-19. Only in-frame clones appear in the TCRdb table, and some are missing; sequencing was by immunoSEQ multiplex PCR. The profile shows about 30,000 clones, roughly 80% of them singletons. Sequences were obtained from peripheral blood. These receptors all stem from a woman between 70 and 85 years old with acute or convalescent COVID-19.

The chain couples TRBV24-1 to TRBJ1-2; 8 positions match TRBD1. Germline CDR1 reads KGHDR; CDR2 reads SFDVKD. This CDR3 is built from 14 residues. V shed 2 bases and J 4 bases; nucleotides not matched to a gene: 2. The CDR3 region has the DNA TGTGCCACCAGTGATTGGGACAGGAGCTATGGCTACACCTTC. Protein sequence: CATSDWDRSYGYTF.

The gene calls are TRBV19 and TRBJ1-1; no clear D. Trimming pared 4 bases from V and 1 base from J, leaving 7 bases between. The CDR3 has 13 amino acids. CDR1 and CDR2 (germline): LNHDA, SQIVND (reference sequence). CDR3 bases: TGTGCCAGTAGTAGCCGGGAGAACACTGAAGCTTTCTTT. It yields the protein CASSSRENTEAFF.

The CDR3 DNA follows: TGTGCCAGCTCACCACCAAGGCTAGCGGGGGACCTTTGGTCCGGGGAGCTGTTTTTT. This translates into CASSPPRLAGDLWSGELFF. The chain combines TRBV18 with TRBJ2-2, with 10 bases identical to TRBD2. Germline V gene lookup returns CDR1 KGHSH and CDR2 LQKENI. The trim removed 0 bases at V and 6 bases at J, leaving 13 bases unmatched. This CDR3 comprises 19 residues.

The CDR3 region has the DNA TGTGCCAGCAGTCCCCGACTAGCGGGAGGGCTCTACGAGCAGTACTTC. Its translation: CASSPRLAGGLYEQYF. The chain couples TRBV27 to TRBJ2-7, with 14 nucleotides matching TRBD2. The CDR3 runs 16 residues. V lost 5 bases, J lost 3 bases, and 6 bases stayed unmatched. The germline V gene has CDR1 MNHEY and CDR2 SMNVEV (reference sequence).

The chain uses TRBV7-8 and TRBJ1-6, with unresolved D. V lost 3 bases to trimming and J lost 6 bases, with 12 bases between them. The CDR3 spans 15 residues. Per germline, CDR1 SGHVS and CDR2 FQNEAQ. CDR3 nucleotides: TGTGCCAGCAGCTTCGGACTAGGCGGTAATTCACCCCTCCACTTT. Its protein is CASSFGLGGNSPLHF. The full variable domain, rest sourced from reference TRBV7-8 and TRBJ1-6, is GAGVSQSPRYKVAKRGQDVALRCDPISGHVSLFWYQQALGQGPEFLTYFQNEAQLDKSGLPSDRFFAERPEGSVSTLKIQRTQQEDSAVYLCASSFGLGGNSPLHFGNGTRLTVT.

This clone was seen more than once but under ten times. This chain connects TRBV6-5 to TRBJ2-5, with 8 bases fitting TRBD1. V shed 6 bases, J shed 4 bases, and the junction held 7 bases outside the gene matches. This CDR3 region has 14 residues. Germline values: CDR1 MNHEY, CDR2 SVGAGI. The CDR3, as DNA: TGTGCCAGCAGACTCTCAGGGGGCTCAGAGACCCAGTACTTC. Translation gives CASRLSGGSETQYF.

This chain joins TRBV19 and TRBJ1-1, with D possibly TRBD1 on 5 matching bases. The germline V gene has CDR1 LNHDA and CDR2 SQIVND (reference sequence). This CDR3 has 14 residues. V was clipped by 1 base and J by 5 bases, with 11 bases between them. CDR3 DNA sequence: TGTGCCAGTAGTATAGGTGGGCGGGGGACTGAAGCTTTCTTT. Translation gives CASSIGGRGTEAFF.

V is TRBV18 and J is TRBJ1-1; TRBD1 aligns across 7 bases. The ends lost 4 bases at V and 1 base at J; junction bases unmatched: 6. The germline CDR1 and CDR2 sequences are KGHSH and LQKENI. CDR3 size: 15 residues. Here the CDR3 DNA reads TGTGCCAGCTCACTGGAACAGGGGCGGAACACTGAAGCTTTCTTT. This encodes CASSLEQGRNTEAFF.

This clone was seen once. The chain couples TRBV20-1 to TRBJ2-1, with D possibly TRBD2 on 6 matching bases. Per the germline V gene, CDR1 is DFQATT and CDR2 is SNEGSKA (reference sequence). V shed 3 bases and J shed 9 bases, with 18 bases lying between them. The CDR3 is 14 residues long. CDR3 loop: CSASRSGGPGEQFF. Written as DNA, the CDR3 is TGCAGTGCTAGTCGAAGCGGAGGGCCGGGTGAGCAGTTCTTC.

Comments on this clone: The junction and the germline gene differ at one end; a read error may be behind it. The chain has TRBV7-7 and TRBJ2-3, with 13 positions matching TRBD2. This CDR3 comprises 16 residues. CDR1 is SSHAT and CDR2 is FNYEAQ in the germline V gene (reference sequence). Here the CDR3 reads CASSLLAGGSTDTQYF. CDR3 nucleotides: TGTGCTAGCAGCTTACTAGCGGGAGGGTCCACAGATACGCAGTATTTT. Drawing the rest from reference TRBV7-7 and TRBJ2-3, the complete variable domain is GAGVSQSPRYKVTKRGQDVTLRCDPISSHATLYWYQQALGQGPEFLTYFNYEAQPDKSGLPSDRFSAERPEGSISTLTIQRTEQRDSAMYRCASSLLAGGSTDTQYFGPGTRLTVL.

This clone was observed a handful of times. The V and J genes are TRBV28 and TRBJ1-5; TRBD1 agrees at 9 bases. After removal of 6 bases from V and 4 bases from J, the junction contained 7 bases not matched to a gene. In germline, CDR1 is MDHEN, CDR2 SYDVKM. This CDR3 comprises 15 residues. The CDR3 sequence: CASRGPTGGNQPQHF. The CDR3 bases are TGTGCCAGCAGGGGACCGACAGGGGGTAATCAGCCCCAGCATTTT.

This sequence joins TRBV4-1 and TRBJ2-2; 7 bases are shared with TRBD2. The CDR3 loop spans 16 amino acids. V lost 3 bases and J lost 0; bases outside the gene matches: 4. CDR1 and CDR2 (germline): MGHRA, YSYEKL. CDR3 protein: CASSQSGASNTGELFF. CDR3 bases: TGCGCCAGCAGCCAGAGCGGGGCTTCGAACACCGGGGAGCTGTTTTTT.

The chain employs TRBV7-3 and TRBJ2-3; TRBD2 aligns across 7 bases. The CDR3 is 15 residues long. V lost 2 bases, J lost 1 base, and 3 bases stayed unmatched. From germline, CDR1 is SGHTA and CDR2 FQGTGA. The CDR3 here is CASSLVGGRTDTQYF. DNA for the CDR3: TGTGCCAGCAGCTTAGTGGGAGGGCGCACAGATACGCAGTATTTT.

As regards this clone: One end of the junction fails to match germline, which may point to a read error. V gene TRBV2 combines with J gene TRBJ2-7; D not certain. The length of the CDR3 is 12 residues. Germline CDR1 is SNHLY and CDR2 is FYNNEI. DNA for the CDR3: TGTGCCAGCAGTGAAGCCTTTGTGGGCCACCAATTC. Translated, it gives CASSEAFVGHQF.

This clone was counted only a few times. The chain combines TRBV18 with TRBJ2-5, with D maybe TRBD1 (5 bases). CDR3 length: 16 amino acids. Germline CDR1 KGHSH, CDR2 LQKENI. The V end lost 3 bases, the J end lost 2 bases, and 16 bases lay between the germline ends. The CDR3 bases are TGTGCCAGCTCACCTTCCAGGGCCGGCACTCAAGAGACCCAGTACTTC. Translation gives CASSPSRAGTQETQYF.

The J gene is TRBJ2-3, the V gene TRBV15; TRBD2 agrees at 8 bases. The germline V gene encodes CDR1 LNHNV and CDR2 YYDKDF (reference sequence). The CDR3 spans 14 residues. Trimming at V came to 8 bases and at J to 8 bases, leaving 12 bases not matched to a gene. CDR3 nucleotide sequence: TGTGCCACCGACACAGGACTAGCAGTGGCTACGCAGTATTTT. Its translation is CATDTGLAVATQYF.

This clone was found once. The chain has TRBV6-1 and TRBJ2-7, with 8 bases fitting TRBD2. CDR1 and CDR2 from the germline V gene are MNHNS and SASEGT. The V gene end was trimmed by 2 bases and the J gene end by 6 bases; junction bases not matched to a gene: 3. CDR3 length: 13 residues. The chain's CDR3 is CASSESGSREQYF. The DNA for the CDR3 is TGTGCCAGCAGTGAAAGCGGGAGCCGCGAGCAGTACTTC.

The chain has TRBV7-2 and TRBJ2-1; 9 bases are a match to TRBD2. Losses at the gene ends were 5 bases for V and 8 bases for J; bases not matched to a gene: 19. Germline V gene lookup returns CDR1 SGHTA and CDR2 FQGNSA. The CDR3 has 18 amino acids. The CDR3 loop reads CASSPGWGGGALRDEQFF. CDR3 nucleotide sequence: TGTGCCAGCAGCCCTGGCTGGGGCGGGGGGGCCCTGAGGGATGAGCAGTTCTTC.

V usage is TRBV7-8 and J usage is TRBJ1-5, with 8 bases matching TRBD1. CDR1 and CDR2 from the germline V gene are SGHVS and FQNEAQ. This CDR3 has 15 residues. V shed 5 bases, J shed 2 bases, and the junction held 5 bases outside the gene matches. The CDR3 region is CASSQGGQGNQPQHF. Here the CDR3 DNA reads TGTGCCAGCAGCCAAGGGGGACAGGGCAATCAGCCCCAGCATTTT.

V is TRBV24-1 and J is TRBJ1-2, with 9 bases aligning to TRBD1. V lost 3 bases, J lost 0 bases, and 4 bases stayed unmatched. CDR1 is KGHDR and CDR2 is SFDVKD in the germline V gene. This CDR3 has 16 amino acids. CDR3 sequence reads: CATSDRTGESNYGYTF. The CDR3 DNA reads TGTGCCACCAGTGATCGGACAGGGGAATCTAACTATGGCTACACCTTC.

The chain recombines TRBV25-1 with TRBJ1-4; maybe TRBD1 (5 bases). Germline V gene sequence: CDR1 MGHDK, CDR2 SYGVNS. Trimming pared 0 bases from V and 6 bases from J, leaving 17 bases between. This CDR3 has 17 amino acids. The CDR3 nucleotides read TGTGCCAGCAGTGAATATCTAAGGAGGGGAGGTGATGAAAAACTGTTTTTT. This gives the protein CASSEYLRRGGDEKLFF.